Below are 18 T cell receptor beta chains sequenced from a single sample in a study of human T cells and chemical hapten exposure. TCRdb analysed the RACE reads with MiXCR anew, one entry per CDR3 protein. Among 350,000 or so distinct CDR3 sequences listed, about 7% were seen once. Specified time point: patch test 1, 2 weeks after DPC sensitization. Treatment meaning: therapeutic diphenylcyclopropenone sensitization with weekly scalp DPC. Sequenced material: whole blood, taken in connection with sensitization to the hapten diphenylcyclopropenone (DPC). The receptors originated from a young woman with alopecia areata. Some clones in this sample may be carry-over from other donors' samples.

Note on this clonotype: A junction boundary mismatches the germline segment, possibly from a read error. DNA of the CDR3: TGTGCCAGCAGCTTGACTTCCAGCTCCTACCAGCAGTACTTC. This encodes CASSLTSSSYQQYF. The rearrangement links TRBV11-1 to TRBJ2-7; D unclear. CDR3 length equals 14 residues. The germline gives CDR1 SGHAT, CDR2 FQDESV (reference sequence). Based on the CDR3 plus reference TRBV11-1 and TRBJ2-7, the full variable domain is EAEVAQSPRYKITEKSQAVAFWCDPISGHATLYWYRQILGQGPELLVQFQDESVVDDSQLPKDRFSAERLKGVDSTLKIQPAELGDSAMYLCASSLTSSSYQQYFGPGTRLTVT.

This clonotype was seen repeatedly, ten times or more. The CDR3 DNA reads TGTGCCAGCTCCGGGGCGCGGGGGAACACTGAAGCTTTCTTT. Amino acid sequence: CASSGARGNTEAFF. This chain joins TRBV6-5 and TRBJ1-1, with D tentatively TRBD1 (5 bases). The V gene lost 8 bases and the J gene lost 1 base, with 14 bases spanning the gap. The CDR3 runs to 14 residues. Germline CDR1 and CDR2: MNHEY and SVGAGI.

Concerning this clonotype: Possible read error: a much larger clone is one base away. This chain uses TRBV28 with TRBJ2-3; 7 nucleotides agree with TRBD1. V trimming: 3 bases; J trimming: 3 bases; junction bases outside the gene matches: 6. The CDR3 has 15 amino acids. Germline V gives CDR1 MDHEN, CDR2 SYDVKM. DNA for the CDR3: TGTGCCAGCAGTTTCGGGACAGAGTTTACAGATACGCAGTATTTT. As protein: CASSFGTEFTDTQYF.

This clonotype has more than one count but fewer than ten. The rearrangement links TRBV25-1 to TRBJ2-3; 7 bases are a match to TRBD1. Germline lookup yields CDR1 MGHDK and CDR2 SYGVNS. The CDR3 length is 15 residues. V lost 3 bases and J lost 2; bases outside the gene matches: 5. CDR3 in DNA: TGTGCCAGCAGTGACCCGGGACAGTTCACAGATACGCAGTATTTT. Its translation is CASSDPGQFTDTQYF.

The chain is built from TRBV6-6 and TRBJ1-5, with D tentatively TRBD1 (5 bases). The germline CDR1 and CDR2 sequences are MNHNY and SVGAGI (reference sequence). This CDR3 spans 12 amino acids. Trimming shortened V by 4 bases and J by 8 bases, and 9 bases separated the two germline ends. CDR3 nucleotide sequence: TGTGCCAGCAGTTTTTCGGGGGAGCCCCAGCATTTT. It translates to CASSFSGEPQHF.

This chain joins TRBV7-2 and TRBJ1-2, with D hard to call. Germline CDR1 reads SGHTA; CDR2 reads FQGNSA. The CDR3 is made up of 13 amino acids. Trimming shortened V by 6 bases and J by 0 bases, and 8 bases separated the two germline ends. The CDR3 protein is CASSFDPNYGYTF. CDR3 bases: TGTGCCAGCAGTTTCGACCCTAACTATGGCTACACCTTC.

The V call is TRBV7-2, the J call TRBJ1-2; D is unresolved. The CDR3 length is 14 residues. In germline, CDR1 is SGHTA, CDR2 FQGNSA. Trimming left V 1 base short and J 7 bases short, with 13 bases between. CDR3 DNA: TGTGCCAGCAGCTTAGGAGCCGTTGCTGGTGGCTACACCTTC. Its translation: CASSLGAVAGGYTF.

The table lists this clonotype with a few counts. The chain links TRBV20-1 to TRBJ2-3, with TRBD2 matching over 14 bases. The J segment lost 5 bases and the V segment lost 5 bases, leaving 9 bases of the junction unmatched. Looked up from germline, CDR1 is DFQATT and CDR2 is SNEGSKA (reference sequence). This CDR3 contains 16 residues. The CDR3 DNA reads TGCAGTGCTCCGACGACTAGCGGGGGGGCAGGAGATACGCAGTATTTT. Protein sequence: CSAPTTSGGAGDTQYF.

By share of the sample, this clonotype is large. The chain carries TRBV24-1 and TRBJ2-3; no definite D call. This CDR3 spans 14 amino acids. The germline V gene has CDR1 KGHDR and CDR2 SFDVKD. Trimming stripped 5 bases from V and 1 base from J, with 9 bases between. The CDR3 here is CATSGSAGTDTQYF. As DNA, the CDR3 is TGTGCCACCAGTGGGTCGGCCGGCACAGATACGCAGTATTTT.

This clonotype was detected many times. The chain uses TRBV7-8 and TRBJ2-5; 10 nucleotides align to TRBD2. Germline V gene lookup returns CDR1 SGHVS and CDR2 FQNEAQ. This CDR3 has 16 residues. The junction had 10 bases not matched to a gene; V was cut back by 2 bases and J by 7 bases. The CDR3: CASSLPLAGGGGTQYF. The DNA of the CDR3 is TGTGCCAGCAGCTTACCCTTAGCGGGGGGAGGAGGGACCCAGTACTTC.

The rearrangement uses TRBV18 and TRBJ1-3, with D unclear. CDR3 size: 12 residues. V lost 3 bases and J lost 6, with 6 bases in between. Germline-derived CDR1 and CDR2 are KGHSH and LQKENI. This CDR3 is CASSPTENTIYF. CDR3 DNA: TGTGCCAGCTCACCCACTGAAAACACCATATATTTT.

J is TRBJ1-5 and V is TRBV6-2 or TRBV6-3; D not resolved. The V end lost 5 bases, the J end lost 7 bases, and 6 bases lay between the germline ends. CDR1 and CDR2 (germline): MNHEY, SVGEGT. CDR3 length: 11 amino acids. CDR3 loop: CASSRGQPQHF. CDR3 DNA: TGTGCCAGCAGTCGTGGCCAGCCCCAGCATTTT.

The V gene is TRBV27, the J gene TRBJ1-2; 7 nucleotides match TRBD1. This CDR3 contains 13 residues. The germline V gene has CDR1 MNHEY and CDR2 SMNVEV (reference sequence). The ends lost 7 bases at V and 8 bases at J; junction bases unmatched: 10. CDR3 loop: CASNPQGGLGYTF. Here the CDR3 DNA reads TGTGCCAGCAACCCCCAGGGGGGTCTCGGCTACACCTTC.

The V call is TRBV27, the J call TRBJ2-2; D is unclear. This CDR3 contains 12 residues. Trimming pared 6 bases from V and 4 bases from J, leaving 6 bases between. Germline CDR1 and CDR2: MNHEY and SMNVEV (reference sequence). The CDR3 loop reads CASSRPTGELFF. CDR3 nucleotide sequence: TGTGCCAGCAGCCGACCCACCGGGGAGCTGTTTTTT.

CDR3 residues: CASQAGTVNGNTEAFF. Here the CDR3 DNA reads TGTGCCAGCCAGGCCGGGACAGTAAACGGGAACACTGAAGCTTTCTTT. The chain combines TRBV13 with TRBJ1-1; 7 bases are a match to TRBD1. With V trimmed by 8 bases and J by 1 base, 13 bases remained unmatched. The germline gives CDR1 PRHDT, CDR2 FYEKMQ (reference sequence). The CDR3 totals 16 residues. Using reference TRBV13 and TRBJ1-1 for the parts outside the CDR3, the full variable domain is AAGVIQSPRHLIKEKRETATLKCYPIPRHDTVYWYQQGPGQDPQFLISFYEKMQSDKGSIPDRFSAQQFSDYHSELNMSSLELGDSALYFCASQAGTVNGNTEAFFGQGTRLTVV.

This clonotype has at least ten counts. V usage is TRBV29-1 and J usage is TRBJ2-5, with D uncertain. This CDR3 spans 12 amino acids. The germline V gene has CDR1 SQVTM and CDR2 ANQGSEA. The V gene lost 4 bases and the J gene lost 2 bases, with 8 bases spanning the gap. The CDR3 here is CSVAYSQETQYF. The CDR3 nucleotides are TGCAGCGTTGCTTACTCGCAAGAGACCCAGTACTTC.

V is TRBV18 and J is TRBJ1-2, with D tentatively TRBD1 (5 bases). V was cut by 3 bases and J by 2 bases, with 13 bases left in between. The CDR3 loop spans 15 amino acids. Germline V lookup: CDR1 KGHSH, CDR2 LQKENI. CDR3 loop: CASSPETGENYGYTF. The CDR3 DNA sequence: TGTGCCAGCTCACCGGAAACAGGAGAGAACTATGGCTACACCTTC.

The sample holds many counts of this clonotype. This chain joins TRBV10-3 and TRBJ1-4; D remains unclear. This CDR3 has 13 residues. Germline CDR1 reads ENHRY; CDR2 reads SYGVKD. V was shortened by 2 bases and J by 6 bases, with 7 bases between the two germline ends. In DNA form, the CDR3 reads TGTGCCATCAGTGAGATTAGGGATGAAAAACTGTTTTTT. Translating gives CAISEIRDEKLFF.